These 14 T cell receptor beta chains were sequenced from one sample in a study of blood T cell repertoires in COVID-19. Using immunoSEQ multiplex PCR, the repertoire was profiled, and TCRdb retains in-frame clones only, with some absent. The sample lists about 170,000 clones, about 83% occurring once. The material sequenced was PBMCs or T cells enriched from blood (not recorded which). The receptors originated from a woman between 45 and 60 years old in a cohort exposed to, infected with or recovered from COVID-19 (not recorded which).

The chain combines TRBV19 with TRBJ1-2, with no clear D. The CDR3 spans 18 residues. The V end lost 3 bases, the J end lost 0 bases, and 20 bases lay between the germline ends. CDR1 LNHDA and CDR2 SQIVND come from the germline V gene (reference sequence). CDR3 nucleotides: TGTGCCAGTAGTATCTCGGTTTTCGGGTCAGCTTCTAACTATGGCTACACCTTC. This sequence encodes CASSISVFGSASNYGYTF.

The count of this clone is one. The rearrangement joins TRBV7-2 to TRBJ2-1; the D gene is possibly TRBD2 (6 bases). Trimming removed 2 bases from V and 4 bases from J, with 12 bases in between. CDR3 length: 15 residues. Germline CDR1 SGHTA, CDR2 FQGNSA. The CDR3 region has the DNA TGTGCCAGCAGCTTACGGGCGGGGCCTTACAATGAGCAGTTCTTC. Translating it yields CASSLRAGPYNEQFF.

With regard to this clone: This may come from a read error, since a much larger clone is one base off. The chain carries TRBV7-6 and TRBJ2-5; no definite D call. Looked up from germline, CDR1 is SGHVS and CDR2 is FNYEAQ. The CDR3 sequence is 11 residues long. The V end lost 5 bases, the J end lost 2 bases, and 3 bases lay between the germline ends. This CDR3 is CASSLQETQYF. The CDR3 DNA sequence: TGTGCCAGCAGCCTACAAGAGACCCAGTACTTC.

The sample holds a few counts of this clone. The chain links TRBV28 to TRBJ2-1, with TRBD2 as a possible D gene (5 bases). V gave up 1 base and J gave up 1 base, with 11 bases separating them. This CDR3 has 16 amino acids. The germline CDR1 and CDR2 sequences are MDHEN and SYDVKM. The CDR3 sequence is CASSLFPGGSYNEQFF. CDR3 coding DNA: TGTGCCAGCAGTTTATTTCCAGGCGGGTCCTACAATGAGCAGTTCTTC. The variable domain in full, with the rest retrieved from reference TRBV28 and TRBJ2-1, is DVKVTQSSRYLVKRTGEKVFLECVQDMDHENMFWYRQDPGLGLRLIYFSYDVKMKEKGDIPEGYSVSREKKERFSLILESASTNQTSMYLCASSLFPGGSYNEQFFGPGTRLTVL.

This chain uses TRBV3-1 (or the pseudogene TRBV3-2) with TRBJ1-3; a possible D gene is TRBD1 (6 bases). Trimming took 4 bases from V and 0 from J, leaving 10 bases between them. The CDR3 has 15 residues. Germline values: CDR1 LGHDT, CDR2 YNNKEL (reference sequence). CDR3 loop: CASSPGTPSGNTIYF. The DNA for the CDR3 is TGTGCCAGCAGCCCCGGGACACCCTCTGGAAACACCATATATTTT.

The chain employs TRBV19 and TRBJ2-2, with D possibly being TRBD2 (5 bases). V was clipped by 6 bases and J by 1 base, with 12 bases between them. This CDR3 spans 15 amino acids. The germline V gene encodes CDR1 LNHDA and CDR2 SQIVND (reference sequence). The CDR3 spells CASRPGWGNTGELFF. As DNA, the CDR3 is TGTGCCAGTAGGCCGGGATGGGGGAACACCGGGGAGCTGTTTTTT.

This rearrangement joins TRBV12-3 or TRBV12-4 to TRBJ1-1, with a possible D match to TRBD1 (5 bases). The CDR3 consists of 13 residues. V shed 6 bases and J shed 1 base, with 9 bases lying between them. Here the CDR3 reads CASSQTENTEAFF. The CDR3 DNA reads TGTGCCAGCAGCCAGACAGAGAACACTGAAGCTTTCTTT.

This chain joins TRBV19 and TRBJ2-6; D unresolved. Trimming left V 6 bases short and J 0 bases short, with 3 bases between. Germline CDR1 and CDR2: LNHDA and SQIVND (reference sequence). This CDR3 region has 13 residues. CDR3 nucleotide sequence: TGTGCCAGTAGCTACTCTGGGGCCAACGTCCTGACTTTC. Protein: CASSYSGANVLTF.

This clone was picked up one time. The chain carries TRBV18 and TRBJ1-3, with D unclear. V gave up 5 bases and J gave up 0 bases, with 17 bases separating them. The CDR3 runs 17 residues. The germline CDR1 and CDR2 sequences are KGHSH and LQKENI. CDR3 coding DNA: TGTGCCAGCTCATCAAATCCCCAGGCCAGCTCTGGAAACACCATATATTTT. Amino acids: CASSSNPQASSGNTIYF. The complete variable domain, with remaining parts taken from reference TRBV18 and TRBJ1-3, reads NAGVMQNPRHLVRRRGQEARLRCSPMKGHSHVYWYRQLPEEGLKFMVYLQKENIIDESGMPKERFSAEFPKEGPSILRIQQVVRGDSAAYFCASSSNPQASSGNTIYFGEGSWLTVV.

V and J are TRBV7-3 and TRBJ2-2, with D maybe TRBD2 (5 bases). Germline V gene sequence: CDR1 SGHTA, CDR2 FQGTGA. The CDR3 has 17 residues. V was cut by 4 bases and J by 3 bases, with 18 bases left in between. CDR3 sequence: CASSSPITSGDTGELFF. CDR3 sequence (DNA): TGTGCCAGCAGCTCCCCAATAACTAGTGGTGACACCGGGGAGCTGTTTTTT.

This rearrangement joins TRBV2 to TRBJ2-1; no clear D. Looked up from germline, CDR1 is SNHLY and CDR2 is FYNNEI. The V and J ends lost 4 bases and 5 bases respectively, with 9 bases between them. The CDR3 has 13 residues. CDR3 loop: CASSVQVNNEQFF. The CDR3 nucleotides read TGTGCCAGCAGTGTGCAGGTCAACAATGAGCAGTTCTTC.

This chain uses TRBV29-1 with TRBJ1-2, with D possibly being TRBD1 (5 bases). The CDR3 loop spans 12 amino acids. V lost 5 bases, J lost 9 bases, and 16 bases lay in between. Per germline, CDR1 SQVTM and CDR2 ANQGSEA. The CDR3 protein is CSVLQARESYTF. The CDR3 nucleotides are TGCAGCGTTCTACAGGCGCGCGAGAGCTACACCTTC. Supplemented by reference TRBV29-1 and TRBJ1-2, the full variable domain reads SAVISQKPSRDICQRGTSLTIQCQVDSQVTMMFWYRQQPGQSLTLIATANQGSEATYESGFVIDKFPISRPNLTFSTLTVSNMSPEDSSIYLCSVLQARESYTFGSGTRLTVV.

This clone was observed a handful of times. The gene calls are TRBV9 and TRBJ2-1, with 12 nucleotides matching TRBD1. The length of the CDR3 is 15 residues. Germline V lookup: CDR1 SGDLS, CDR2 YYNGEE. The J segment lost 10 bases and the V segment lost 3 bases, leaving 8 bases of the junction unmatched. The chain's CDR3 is CASSAGTGGLGEQFF. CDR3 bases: TGTGCCAGCAGCGCCGGGACAGGGGGCCTTGGAGAGCAGTTCTTC.

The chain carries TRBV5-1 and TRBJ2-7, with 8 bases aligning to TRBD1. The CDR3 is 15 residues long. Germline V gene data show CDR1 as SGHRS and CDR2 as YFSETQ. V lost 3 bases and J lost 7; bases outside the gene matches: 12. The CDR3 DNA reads TGCGCCAGCAGCTCCGCGGCCAGGGGGCCTGAAGAGCAGTACTTC. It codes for CASSSAARGPEEQYF.